This passage covers 10 T cell receptor beta chains from one sample sequenced in a study of blood T cell repertoires in COVID-19. Profiling relied on immunoSEQ multiplex PCR, and the TCRdb table lists in-frame clones only, not all of them. This sample yields around 70,000 clones, of which around 75% are seen a single time; under 25% belongs to the top ten. The sequenced sample consisted of peripheral blood. The receptor set was obtained from a man in his 70s with acute or convalescent COVID-19.

Details on this clone: One end of the junction is discordant with germline, which a read error may explain. The rearrangement joins TRBV7-2 to TRBJ2-7, with a weak D call TRBD1 (7 bases). The CDR3 is 15 residues long. Germline CDR1 SGHTA, CDR2 FQGNSA. The CDR3 is CASSKGGGISHEQYF. The DNA of the CDR3 is TGTGCCAGCAGCAAAGGGGGCGGGATCTCCCACGAGCAGTACTTC. The whole variable domain, filled in from reference TRBV7-2 and TRBJ2-7, reads GAGVSQSPSNKVTEKGKDVELRCDPISGHTALYWYRQSLGQGLEFLIYFQGNSAPDKSGLPSDRFSAERTGGSVSTLTIQRTQQEDSAVYLCASSKGGGISHEQYFGPGTRLTVT.

The chain recombines TRBV7-3 with TRBJ2-1, with 14 bases that match TRBD2. This CDR3 has 14 residues. Germline CDR1 and CDR2: SGHTA and FQGTGA. With V trimmed by 5 bases and J by 10 bases, 4 bases remained unmatched. In nucleotides, the CDR3 is TGTGCCAGCAGCGCGGGACTAGCGGGAGAAGAGCAGTTCTTC. Protein product: CASSAGLAGEEQFF.

The chain is built from TRBV10-3 and TRBJ2-7, with 7 bases fitting TRBD1. Germline assignment: CDR1 ENHRY and CDR2 SYGVKD. CDR3 length: 13 residues. The V gene end was trimmed by 4 bases and the J gene end by 1 base; junction bases not matched to a gene: 1. CDR3 loop: CAISGGQSYEQYF. In nucleotides, the CDR3 is TGTGCCATCAGTGGGGGACAGTCCTACGAGCAGTACTTC.

The chain has TRBV29-1 and TRBJ1-2; D may be TRBD1 (5 bases). Germline CDR1 and CDR2: SQVTM and ANQGSEA. Trimming took off 6 bases at V and 0 bases at J, with 11 bases between the two ends. The CDR3 extends over 13 amino acids. The CDR3 coding sequence is TGCAGCGTAGGCGGGGGGGCTAACTATGGCTACACCTTC. Translated, it gives CSVGGGANYGYTF.

Here the CDR3 reads CASSLASAASYNEQFF. In DNA, the CDR3 is TGTGCCAGCAGCTTAGCTTCGGCGGCCAGCTACAATGAGCAGTTCTTC. V is TRBV7-2 and J is TRBJ2-1, with D hard to call. This CDR3 region has 16 residues. V shed 0 bases and J shed 3 bases, with 12 bases lying between them. Germline CDR1 SGHTA, CDR2 FQGNSA.

This chain uses TRBV10-1 with TRBJ2-2; 12 bases align to TRBD2. The CDR3 has 16 residues. The V segment lost 3 bases and the J segment 6 bases; nucleotides outside the gene matches: 5. The germline V gene encodes CDR1 WNHNN and CDR2 SYGVQD (reference sequence). The CDR3 DNA is TGCGCCAGCAGTGACCGACTAGCGGGAGTCCCCGGGGAGCTGTTTTTT. This encodes CASSDRLAGVPGELFF.

In its sample, this clone was seen a few times. This chain links TRBV24-1 with TRBJ2-5; TRBD1 agrees at 7 bases. This CDR3 has 14 amino acids. The V gene's germline CDR1 is KGHDR and CDR2 SFDVKD. V gave up 4 bases and J gave up 5 bases; unmatched junction bases: 6. CDR3 coding DNA: TGTGCCACCAGTGACTGGCCACAGGGGGAGACCCAGTACTTC. Translating gives CATSDWPQGETQYF.

J is TRBJ2-1 and V is TRBV5-1, with a possible D match to TRBD2 (5 bases). The V gene's germline CDR1 is SGHRS and CDR2 YFSETQ. V was shortened by 5 bases and J by 6 bases, with 15 bases between the two germline ends. CDR3 length: 14 residues. The CDR3 DNA reads TGCGCCAGCAGAATAACCGGAGGTATCAATGAGCAGTTCTTC. Residues: CASRITGGINEQFF.

This chain joins TRBV28 and TRBJ2-7; TRBD2 matches at 13 bases. The trim removed 4 bases at V and 2 bases at J, leaving 2 bases unmatched. The CDR3 covers 15 residues. Germline loops: CDR1 MDHEN, CDR2 SYDVKM. CDR3 DNA: TGTGCCAGCAGTTGGACTAGCGGGAGCCCCTACGAGCAGTACTTC. The encoded protein is CASSWTSGSPYEQYF.

The chain couples TRBV28 to TRBJ2-3; 16 bases match TRBD2. The CDR3 is 16 amino acids. V shed 8 bases, J shed 4 bases, and the junction held 6 bases outside the gene matches. Germline CDR1 and CDR2: MDHEN and SYDVKM. This CDR3 reads CASWEGLAGGSDTQYF. The CDR3 DNA reads as TGTGCCAGCTGGGAGGGACTAGCGGGGGGGTCAGATACGCAGTATTTT.